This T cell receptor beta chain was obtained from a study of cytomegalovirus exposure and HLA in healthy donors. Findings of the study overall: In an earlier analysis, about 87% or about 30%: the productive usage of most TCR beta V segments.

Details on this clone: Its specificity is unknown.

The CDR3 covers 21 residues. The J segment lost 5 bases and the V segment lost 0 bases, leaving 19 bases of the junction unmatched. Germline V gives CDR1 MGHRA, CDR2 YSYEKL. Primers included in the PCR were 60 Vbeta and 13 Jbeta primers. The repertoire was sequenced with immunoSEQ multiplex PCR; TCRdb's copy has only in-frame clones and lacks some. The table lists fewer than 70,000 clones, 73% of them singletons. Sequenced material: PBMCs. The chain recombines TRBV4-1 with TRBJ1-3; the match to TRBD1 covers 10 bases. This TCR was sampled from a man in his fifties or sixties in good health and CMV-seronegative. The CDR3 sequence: CASSQDPVLGDRGKPRNTIYF. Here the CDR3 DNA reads TGCGCCAGCAGCCAAGACCCCGTTCTGGGGGACAGGGGCAAACCCCGAAACACCATATATTTT.